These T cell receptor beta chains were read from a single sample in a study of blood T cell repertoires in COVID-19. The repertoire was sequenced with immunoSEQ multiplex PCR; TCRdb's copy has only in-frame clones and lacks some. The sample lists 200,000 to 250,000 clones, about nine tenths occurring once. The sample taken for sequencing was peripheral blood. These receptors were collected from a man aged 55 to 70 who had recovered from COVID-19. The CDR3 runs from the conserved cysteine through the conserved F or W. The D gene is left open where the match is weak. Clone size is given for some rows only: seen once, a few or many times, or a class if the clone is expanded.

CDR3 protein: CASSLGATSYTEAFF
CDR3 DNA: TGTGCCAGCAGCTTAGGGGCCACATCGTACACTGAAGCTTTCTTT
V gene: TRBV11-2
J gene: TRBJ1-1
clone size: .
D gene: .

CDR3 protein: CASSPRQGQETQYF
CDR3 DNA: TGTGCCAGCTCACCACGACAGGGACAAGAGACCCAGTACTTC
V gene: TRBV18
J gene: TRBJ2-5
clone size: .
D gene: TRBD1

CDR3 protein: CASSQSDRELYGYTF
CDR3 DNA: TGCGCCAGCAGTCAATCGGACAGGGAGCTCTATGGCTACACCTTC
V gene: TRBV23-1
J gene: TRBJ1-2
clone size: .
D gene: TRBD1

CDR3 protein: CASAVLAGGRGQTGELFF
CDR3 DNA: TGTGCCAGCGCGGTGTTAGCGGGAGGCCGGGGACAGACCGGGGAGCTGTTTTTT
V gene: TRBV9
J gene: TRBJ2-2
clone size: .
D gene: TRBD2

CDR3 protein: CASSLDKYNSPLHF
CDR3 DNA: TGTGCCAGCAGCCTGGACAAGTATAATTCACCCCTCCACTTT
V gene: TRBV7-9
J gene: TRBJ1-6
clone size: .
D gene: .

CDR3 protein: CASSPAGQGRNYGYTF
CDR3 DNA: TGTGCCAGCAGTCCCGCTGGACAGGGCCGAAACTATGGCTACACCTTC
V gene: TRBV7-2
J gene: TRBJ1-2
clone size: .
D gene: TRBD1

CDR3 protein: CASSQTSGRAGETQYF
CDR3 DNA: TGTGCCAGCAGCCAGACTAGCGGGAGGGCCGGAGAGACCCAGTACTTC
V gene: TRBV3-1/TRBV3-2
J gene: TRBJ2-5
clone size: .
D gene: TRBD2

CDR3 protein: CASSDSGRRAAFF
CDR3 DNA: TGTGCCAGCAGTGATTCTGGGCGCAGGGCGGCTTTCTTT
V gene: TRBV2
J gene: TRBJ1-1
clone size: .
D gene: .

CDR3 protein: CASSRGQGDNYGYTF
CDR3 DNA: TGTGCCAGCAGCCGAGGCCAGGGCGATAACTATGGCTACACCTTC
V gene: TRBV4-2
J gene: TRBJ1-2
clone size: .
D gene: .

CDR3 protein: CASSRDRATDTQYF
CDR3 DNA: TGTGCCAGCAGCCGGGACAGGGCCACAGATACGCAGTATTTT
V gene: TRBV7-9
J gene: TRBJ2-3
clone size: once
D gene: TRBD1

CDR3 protein: CASSLAAPGTGELFF
CDR3 DNA: TGTGCCAGCAGCTTGGCCGCCCCAGGGACCGGGGAGCTGTTTTTT
V gene: TRBV5-8
J gene: TRBJ2-2
clone size: .
D gene: .

CDR3 protein: CASSPHSGGVNEQFF
CDR3 DNA: TGTGCCAGCAGCCCCCATAGCGGGGGGGTCAATGAGCAGTTCTTC
V gene: TRBV7-3
J gene: TRBJ2-1
clone size: .
D gene: TRBD2

CDR3 protein: CASSITGGNQPQHF
CDR3 DNA: TGTGCCAGTAGTATTACAGGGGGGAATCAGCCCCAGCATTTT
V gene: TRBV19
J gene: TRBJ1-5
clone size: .
D gene: TRBD1

CDR3 protein: CASSPRTGDTEAFF
CDR3 DNA: TGTGCCAGCAGCCCTAGGACAGGGGACACTGAAGCTTTCTTT
V gene: TRBV7-2
J gene: TRBJ1-1
clone size: .
D gene: TRBD1

CDR3 protein: CASSMGGLSSYNEQFF
CDR3 DNA: TGTGCCAGTAGTATGGGGGGACTCAGCTCCTACAATGAGCAGTTCTTC
V gene: TRBV19
J gene: TRBJ2-1
clone size: .
D gene: .

CDR3 protein: CSAGQMYNEQFF
CDR3 DNA: TGCAGCGCCGGACAAATGTACAATGAGCAGTTCTTC
V gene: TRBV29-1
J gene: TRBJ2-1
clone size: .
D gene: .

CDR3 protein: CASSSQGAREQYF
CDR3 DNA: TGTGCCAGCAGTTCCCAGGGGGCCAGGGAGCAGTACTTC
V gene: TRBV6-6
J gene: TRBJ2-7
clone size: .
D gene: TRBD1

CDR3 protein: CASSQEGFLRANVLTF
CDR3 DNA: TGTGCCAGCAGCCAAGAGGGCTTCCTGAGGGCCAACGTCCTGACTTTC
V gene: TRBV4-2
J gene: TRBJ2-6
clone size: few
D gene: .

CDR3 protein: CASSYFRLAGEGELFF
CDR3 DNA: TGTGCCAGCAGTTACTTTCGACTAGCGGGGGAAGGGGAGCTGTTTTTT
V gene: TRBV6-5
J gene: TRBJ2-2
clone size: .
D gene: TRBD2

CDR3 protein: CASSLSVSHGDQPQHF
CDR3 DNA: TGTGCCAGCAGCTTATCAGTTTCCCACGGGGATCAGCCCCAGCATTTT
V gene: TRBV7-2
J gene: TRBJ1-5
clone size: .
D gene: .

CDR3 protein: CASSPGGTGLRYGYTF
CDR3 DNA: TGTGCCAGCTCACCCGGGGGGACAGGGCTTCGGTATGGCTACACCTTC
V gene: TRBV18
J gene: TRBJ1-2
clone size: .
D gene: TRBD1

CDR3 protein: CASSLAVSSPLHF
CDR3 DNA: TGTGCCAGCAGCTTAGCCGTGAGTTCACCCCTCCACTTT
V gene: TRBV7-9
J gene: TRBJ1-6
clone size: .
D gene: .

CDR3 protein: CASSQASAGDEQFF
CDR3 DNA: TGCGCCAGCAGCCAAGCATCTGCGGGCGATGAGCAGTTCTTC
V gene: TRBV4-3
J gene: TRBJ2-1
clone size: .
D gene: .

CDR3 protein: CASSRTTQINYGYTF
CDR3 DNA: TGTGCCAGCAGTCGCACCACACAGATTAACTATGGCTACACCTTC
V gene: TRBV6-6
J gene: TRBJ1-2
clone size: once
D gene: .

CDR3 protein: CASSLSWTGGYNEQFF
CDR3 DNA: TGTGCCAGCAGCTTATCGTGGACAGGGGGTTACAATGAGCAGTTCTTC
V gene: TRBV7-3
J gene: TRBJ2-1
clone size: .
D gene: TRBD1

CDR3 protein: CASTHRTGETEAFF
CDR3 DNA: TGTGCCAGCACCCATAGGACAGGAGAAACTGAAGCTTTCTTT
V gene: TRBV2
J gene: TRBJ1-1
clone size: .
D gene: TRBD1

CDR3 protein: CASSFGTGGTDTQYF
CDR3 DNA: TGTGCCAGCAGCTTTGGGACAGGGGGCACAGATACGCAGTATTTT
V gene: TRBV12-1
J gene: TRBJ2-3
clone size: .
D gene: .

CDR3 protein: CASSQLDRGAYEQYF
CDR3 DNA: TGCGCCAGCAGCCAGTTAGACAGGGGAGCCTACGAGCAGTACTTC
V gene: TRBV4-1
J gene: TRBJ2-7
clone size: .
D gene: TRBD1

CDR3 protein: CASRLGLYSYSTDTQYF
CDR3 DNA: TGCGCCAGCAGATTGGGACTGTACTCCTATAGCACAGATACGCAGTATTTT
V gene: TRBV5-1
J gene: TRBJ2-3
clone size: .
D gene: .

CDR3 protein: CASSSSGSSDTQYF
CDR3 DNA: TGCGCCAGCAGCTCGAGCGGGAGCTCAGATACGCAGTATTTT
V gene: TRBV5-1
J gene: TRBJ2-3
clone size: .
D gene: TRBD2

CDR3 protein: CASSEPPENYEQYF
CDR3 DNA: TGTGCCAGCAGTGAACCCCCGGAGAACTACGAGCAGTACTTC
V gene: TRBV6-1
J gene: TRBJ2-7
clone size: .
D gene: .

CDR3 protein: CATSGAPGTGDTDTQYF
CDR3 DNA: TGTGCCACCAGTGGTGCCCCCGGGACAGGGGACACAGATACGCAGTATTTT
V gene: TRBV24-1
J gene: TRBJ2-3
clone size: .
D gene: TRBD1

CDR3 protein: CASHGQGANTGELFF
CDR3 DNA: TGTGCCAGCCATGGACAGGGAGCGAACACCGGGGAGCTGTTTTTT
V gene: TRBV6-6
J gene: TRBJ2-2
clone size: .
D gene: TRBD1

CDR3 protein: CASSLRGLNTEAFF
CDR3 DNA: TGTGCCAGCAGTTTAAGGGGTCTGAACACTGAAGCTTTCTTT
V gene: TRBV5-4
J gene: TRBJ1-1
clone size: once
D gene: .

CDR3 protein: CASSPADREVDNQPQHF
CDR3 DNA: TGTGCCAGCAGCCCAGCAGATCGGGAGGTTGACAATCAGCCCCAGCATTTT
V gene: TRBV7-2
J gene: TRBJ1-5
clone size: .
D gene: .

CDR3 protein: CASRPSGLHEQYF
CDR3 DNA: TGTGCCAGCAGGCCTTCTGGGCTCCACGAGCAGTACTTC
V gene: TRBV28
J gene: TRBJ2-7
clone size: once
D gene: .

CDR3 protein: CASSLGQETYEQYF
CDR3 DNA: TGTGCCAGCAGTTTAGGACAGGAAACCTACGAGCAGTACTTC
V gene: TRBV28
J gene: TRBJ2-7
clone size: .
D gene: TRBD1

CDR3 protein: CASRNAGNPRQYF
CDR3 DNA: TGTGCCAGCAGGAACGCCGGGAACCCCCGTCAGTACTTC
V gene: TRBV6-5
J gene: TRBJ2-4
clone size: .
D gene: .

CDR3 protein: CASSHRGYTGELFF
CDR3 DNA: TGTGCCAGCAGCCACAGGGGTTACACCGGGGAGCTGTTTTTT
V gene: TRBV3-1/TRBV3-2
J gene: TRBJ2-2
clone size: few
D gene: .

CDR3 protein: CASSQRASGRGGGEQFF
CDR3 DNA: TGTGCCAGCAGCCAACGCGCTAGCGGGAGAGGTGGTGGTGAGCAGTTCTTC
V gene: TRBV11-3
J gene: TRBJ2-1
clone size: .
D gene: TRBD2

CDR3 protein: CASSATVGLSISNEQFF
CDR3 DNA: TGCGCCAGCAGCGCCACCGTTGGACTGTCGATCTCCAATGAGCAGTTCTTC
V gene: TRBV5-1
J gene: TRBJ2-1
clone size: .
D gene: .

CDR3 protein: CASSLRGTGASDTQYF
CDR3 DNA: TGTGCCAGCAGCTTGAGGGGGACAGGGGCGTCAGATACGCAGTATTTT
V gene: TRBV5-4
J gene: TRBJ2-3
clone size: few
D gene: TRBD1

CDR3 protein: CASGQGSAGANVLTF
CDR3 DNA: TGTGCCAGCGGACAGGGCTCGGCTGGGGCCAACGTCCTGACTTTC
V gene: TRBV28
J gene: TRBJ2-6
clone size: .
D gene: TRBD1

CDR3 protein: CASTGGNTGELFF
CDR3 DNA: TGCGCCAGCACCGGGGGGAACACCGGGGAGCTGTTTTTT
V gene: TRBV5-1
J gene: TRBJ2-2
clone size: .
D gene: .

CDR3 protein: CASNVAGGINEQFF
CDR3 DNA: TGCGCCAGCAACGTAGCGGGGGGGATCAATGAGCAGTTCTTC
V gene: TRBV5-1
J gene: TRBJ2-1
clone size: .
D gene: TRBD2

CDR3 protein: CSSQNPGHILPYEQYF
CDR3 DNA: TGCAGCTCACAAAATCCCGGACACATTCTTCCCTACGAGCAGTACTTC
V gene: TRBV29-1
J gene: TRBJ2-7
clone size: .
D gene: .

CDR3 protein: CASSWGGGSQTQYF
CDR3 DNA: TGTGCCAGCAGCTGGGGGGGCGGGAGCCAGACCCAGTACTTC
V gene: TRBV6-5
J gene: TRBJ2-5
clone size: once
D gene: .

CDR3 protein: CASSVGQGPMTDTQYF
CDR3 DNA: TGTGCCAGCAGCGTCGGACAGGGGCCCATGACAGATACGCAGTATTTT
V gene: TRBV7-9
J gene: TRBJ2-3
clone size: once
D gene: TRBD1

CDR3 protein: CATSDLDRGHRTGELFF
CDR3 DNA: TGTGCCACCAGTGATCTTGACAGGGGCCATAGGACCGGGGAGCTGTTTTTT
V gene: TRBV24-1
J gene: TRBJ2-2
clone size: few
D gene: TRBD1